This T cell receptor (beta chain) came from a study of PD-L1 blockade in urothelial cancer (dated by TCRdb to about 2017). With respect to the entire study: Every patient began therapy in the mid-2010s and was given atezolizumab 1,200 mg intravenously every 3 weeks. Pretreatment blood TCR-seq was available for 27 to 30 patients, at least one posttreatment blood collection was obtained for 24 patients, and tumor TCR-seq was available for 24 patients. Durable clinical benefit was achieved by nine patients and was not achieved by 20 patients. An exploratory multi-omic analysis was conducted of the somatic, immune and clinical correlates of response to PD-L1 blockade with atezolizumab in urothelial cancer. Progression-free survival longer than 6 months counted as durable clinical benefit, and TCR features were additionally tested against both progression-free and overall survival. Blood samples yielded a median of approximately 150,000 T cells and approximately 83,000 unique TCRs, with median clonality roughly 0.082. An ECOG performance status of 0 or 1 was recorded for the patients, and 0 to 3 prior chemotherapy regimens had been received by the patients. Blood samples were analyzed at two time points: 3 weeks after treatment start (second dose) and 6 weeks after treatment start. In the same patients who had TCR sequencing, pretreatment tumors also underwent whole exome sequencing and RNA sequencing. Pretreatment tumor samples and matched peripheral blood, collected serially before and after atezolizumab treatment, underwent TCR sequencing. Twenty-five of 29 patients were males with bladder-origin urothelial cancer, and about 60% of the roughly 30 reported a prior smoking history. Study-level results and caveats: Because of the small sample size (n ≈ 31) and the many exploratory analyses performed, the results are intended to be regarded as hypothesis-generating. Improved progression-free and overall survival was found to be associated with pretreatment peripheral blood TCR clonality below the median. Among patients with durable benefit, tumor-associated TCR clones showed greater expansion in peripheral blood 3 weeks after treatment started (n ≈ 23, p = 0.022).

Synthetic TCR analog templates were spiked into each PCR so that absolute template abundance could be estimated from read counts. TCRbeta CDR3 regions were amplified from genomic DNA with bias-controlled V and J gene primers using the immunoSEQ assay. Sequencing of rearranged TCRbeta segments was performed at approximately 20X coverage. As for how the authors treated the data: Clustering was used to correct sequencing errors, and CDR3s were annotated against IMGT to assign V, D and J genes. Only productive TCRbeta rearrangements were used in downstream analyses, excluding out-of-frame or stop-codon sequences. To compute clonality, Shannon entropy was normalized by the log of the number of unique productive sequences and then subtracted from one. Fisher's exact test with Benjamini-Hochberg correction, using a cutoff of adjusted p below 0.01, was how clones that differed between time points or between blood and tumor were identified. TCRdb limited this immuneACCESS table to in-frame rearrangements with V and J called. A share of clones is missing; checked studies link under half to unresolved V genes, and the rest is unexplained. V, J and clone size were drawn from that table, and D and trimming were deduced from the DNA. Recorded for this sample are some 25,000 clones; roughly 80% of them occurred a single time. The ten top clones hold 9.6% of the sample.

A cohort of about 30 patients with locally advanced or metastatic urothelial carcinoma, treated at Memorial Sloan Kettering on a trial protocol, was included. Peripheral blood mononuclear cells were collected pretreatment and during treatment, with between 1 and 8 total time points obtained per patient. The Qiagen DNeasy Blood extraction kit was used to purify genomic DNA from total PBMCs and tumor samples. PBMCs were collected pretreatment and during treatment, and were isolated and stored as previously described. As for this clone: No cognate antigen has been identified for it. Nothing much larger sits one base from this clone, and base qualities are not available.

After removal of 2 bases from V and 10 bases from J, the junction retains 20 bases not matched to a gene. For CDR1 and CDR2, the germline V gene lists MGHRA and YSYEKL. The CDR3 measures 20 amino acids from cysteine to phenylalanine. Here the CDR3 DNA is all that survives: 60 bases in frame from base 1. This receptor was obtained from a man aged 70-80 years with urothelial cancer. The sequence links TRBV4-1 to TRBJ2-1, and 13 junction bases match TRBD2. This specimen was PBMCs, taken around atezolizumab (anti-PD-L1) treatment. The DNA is TGCGCCAGCAGCCAACCGACCTCAGGACTAGCGGGAGCCCTTCCCAAGGAGCAGTTCTTC. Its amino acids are CASSQPTSGLAGALPKEQFF.